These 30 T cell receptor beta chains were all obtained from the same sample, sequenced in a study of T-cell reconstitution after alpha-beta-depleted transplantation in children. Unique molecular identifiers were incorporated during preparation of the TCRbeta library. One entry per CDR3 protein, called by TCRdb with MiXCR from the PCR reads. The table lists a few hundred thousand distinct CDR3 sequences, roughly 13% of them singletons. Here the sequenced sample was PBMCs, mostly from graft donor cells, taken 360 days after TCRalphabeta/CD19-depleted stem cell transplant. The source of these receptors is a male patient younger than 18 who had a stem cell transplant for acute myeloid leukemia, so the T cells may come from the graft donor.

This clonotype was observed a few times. The CDR3 DNA sequence: TGCAGTGCTAGAGGAAGTTTTCGGGCCGGGAACCGGTACAATGAGCAGTTCTTC. Translating it yields CSARGSFRAGNRYNEQFF. The chain recombines TRBV20-1 with TRBJ2-1, with D perhaps matching TRBD2 (5 bases). This CDR3 has 18 residues. Germline V lookup: CDR1 DFQATT, CDR2 SNEGSKA (reference sequence). Trimming removed 1 base at V and 4 bases at J, with 23 bases between.

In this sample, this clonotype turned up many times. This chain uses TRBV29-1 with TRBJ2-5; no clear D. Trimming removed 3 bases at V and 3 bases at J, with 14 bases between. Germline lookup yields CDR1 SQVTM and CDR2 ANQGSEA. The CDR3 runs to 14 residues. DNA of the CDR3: TGCAGCGTTGACGGGCTAATGCATAAAGAGACCCAGTACTTC. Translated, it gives CSVDGLMHKETQYF.

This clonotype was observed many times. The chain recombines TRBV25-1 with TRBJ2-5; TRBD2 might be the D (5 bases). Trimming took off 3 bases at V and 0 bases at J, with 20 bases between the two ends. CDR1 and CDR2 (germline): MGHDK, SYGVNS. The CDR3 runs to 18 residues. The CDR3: CASSDPSALTTYQETQYF. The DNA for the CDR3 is TGTGCCAGCAGTGACCCTTCAGCACTGACTACGTACCAAGAGACCCAGTACTTC.

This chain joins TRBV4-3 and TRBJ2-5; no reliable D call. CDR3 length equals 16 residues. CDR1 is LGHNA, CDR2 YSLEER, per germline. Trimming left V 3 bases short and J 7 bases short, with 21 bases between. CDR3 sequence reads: CASSHTTQVLIGTQYF. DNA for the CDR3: TGCGCCAGCAGCCACACCACCCAGGTTCTGATTGGGACCCAGTACTTC.

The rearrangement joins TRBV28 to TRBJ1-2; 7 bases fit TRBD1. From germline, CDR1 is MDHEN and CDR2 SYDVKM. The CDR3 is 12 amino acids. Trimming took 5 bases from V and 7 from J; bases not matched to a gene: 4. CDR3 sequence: CASSPPGGGYTF. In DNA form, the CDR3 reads TGTGCCAGCAGTCCCCCAGGGGGTGGCTACACCTTC.

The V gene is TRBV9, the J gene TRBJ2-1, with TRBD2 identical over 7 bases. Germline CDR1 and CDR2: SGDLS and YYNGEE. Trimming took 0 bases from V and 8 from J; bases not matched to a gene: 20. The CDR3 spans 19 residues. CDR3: CASSVETAGAAYLIDEQFF. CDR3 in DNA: TGTGCCAGCAGCGTAGAGACTGCGGGAGCAGCCTATTTGATTGATGAGCAGTTCTTC.

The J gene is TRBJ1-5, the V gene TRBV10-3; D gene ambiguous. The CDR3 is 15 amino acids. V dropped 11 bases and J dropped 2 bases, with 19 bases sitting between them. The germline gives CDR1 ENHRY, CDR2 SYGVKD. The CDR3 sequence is CARWVRGLGNQPQHF. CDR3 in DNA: TGTGCCCGATGGGTCCGGGGTCTCGGCAATCAGCCCCAGCATTTT.

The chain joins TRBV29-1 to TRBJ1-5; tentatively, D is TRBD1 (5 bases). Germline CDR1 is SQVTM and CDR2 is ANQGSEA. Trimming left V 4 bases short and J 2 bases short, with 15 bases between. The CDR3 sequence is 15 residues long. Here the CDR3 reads CSVVISGRGNQPQHF. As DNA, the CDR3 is TGCAGCGTTGTAATTTCAGGGAGGGGCAATCAGCCCCAGCATTTT.

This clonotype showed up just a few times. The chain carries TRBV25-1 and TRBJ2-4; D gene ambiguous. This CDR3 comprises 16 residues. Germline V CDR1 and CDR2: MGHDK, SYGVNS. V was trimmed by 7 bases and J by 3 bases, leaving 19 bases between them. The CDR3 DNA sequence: TGTGCCAGCAAAAACCGAAGAATTTCAGGCAAAAACATTCAGTACTTC. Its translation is CASKNRRISGKNIQYF.

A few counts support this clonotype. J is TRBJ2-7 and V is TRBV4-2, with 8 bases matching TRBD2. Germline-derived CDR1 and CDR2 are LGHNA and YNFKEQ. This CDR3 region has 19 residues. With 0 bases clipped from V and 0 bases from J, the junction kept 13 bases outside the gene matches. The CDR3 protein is CASSQDLVTSAQSSYEQYF. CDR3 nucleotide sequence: TGTGCCAGCAGCCAAGATTTGGTGACTAGCGCCCAGAGCTCCTACGAGCAGTACTTC.

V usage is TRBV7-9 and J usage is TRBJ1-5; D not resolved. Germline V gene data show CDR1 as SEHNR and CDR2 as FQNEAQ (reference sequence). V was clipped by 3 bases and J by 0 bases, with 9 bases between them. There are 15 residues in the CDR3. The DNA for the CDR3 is TGTGCCAGCAGCTTCCAAACTGATAGCAATCAGCCCCAGCATTTT. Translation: CASSFQTDSNQPQHF.

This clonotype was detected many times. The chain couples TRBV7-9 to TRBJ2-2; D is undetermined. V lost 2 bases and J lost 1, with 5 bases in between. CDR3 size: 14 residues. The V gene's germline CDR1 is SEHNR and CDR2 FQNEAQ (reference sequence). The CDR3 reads CASSLPLNTGELFF. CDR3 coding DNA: TGTGCCAGCAGCTTACCGCTGAACACCGGGGAGCTGTTTTTT.

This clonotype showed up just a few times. The CDR3, as DNA: TGCAGTGCTAGATCGGGACAGTTGGCCACCGGGGAGCTGTTTTTT. It translates to CSARSGQLATGELFF. V is TRBV20-1 and J is TRBJ2-2, with 7 bases aligning to TRBD1. The V segment lost 2 bases and the J segment 4 bases; nucleotides outside the gene matches: 7. This CDR3 is built from 15 residues. Germline loops: CDR1 DFQATT, CDR2 SNEGSKA (reference sequence).

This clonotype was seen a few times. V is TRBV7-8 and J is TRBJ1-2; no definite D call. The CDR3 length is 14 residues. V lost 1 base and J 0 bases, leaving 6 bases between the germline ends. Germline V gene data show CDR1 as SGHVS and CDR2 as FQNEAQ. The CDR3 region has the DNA TGTGCCAGCAGCTTAGGGGCTGCTAACTATGGCTACACCTTC. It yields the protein CASSLGAANYGYTF.

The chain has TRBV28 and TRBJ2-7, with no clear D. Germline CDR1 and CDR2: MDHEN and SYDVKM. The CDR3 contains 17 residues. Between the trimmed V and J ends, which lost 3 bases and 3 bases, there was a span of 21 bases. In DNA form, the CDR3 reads TGTGCCAGCAGTTTTTCTGGTCCGGTGAACATTAACTACGAGCAGTACTTC. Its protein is CASSFSGPVNINYEQYF.

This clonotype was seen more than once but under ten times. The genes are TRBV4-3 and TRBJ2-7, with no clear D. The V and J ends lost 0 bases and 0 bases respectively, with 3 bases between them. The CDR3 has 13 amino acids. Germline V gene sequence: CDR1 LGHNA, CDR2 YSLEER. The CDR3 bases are TGCGCCAGCAGCCAAGACTCCTCCTACGAGCAGTACTTC. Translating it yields CASSQDSSYEQYF.

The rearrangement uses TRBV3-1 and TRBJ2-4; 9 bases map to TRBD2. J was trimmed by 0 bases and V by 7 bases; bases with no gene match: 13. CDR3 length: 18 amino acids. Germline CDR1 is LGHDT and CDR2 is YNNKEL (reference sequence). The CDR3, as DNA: TGTGCCAGCAAGAGCGGGGGGCACCCGACGGGAGCCAAAAACATTCAGTACTTC. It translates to CASKSGGHPTGAKNIQYF. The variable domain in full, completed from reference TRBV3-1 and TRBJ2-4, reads DTAVSQTPKYLVTQMGNDKSIKCEQNLGHDTMYWYKQDSKKFLKIMFSYNNKELIINETVPNRFSPKSPDKAHLNLHINSLELGDSAVYFCASKSGGHPTGAKNIQYFGAGTRLSVL.

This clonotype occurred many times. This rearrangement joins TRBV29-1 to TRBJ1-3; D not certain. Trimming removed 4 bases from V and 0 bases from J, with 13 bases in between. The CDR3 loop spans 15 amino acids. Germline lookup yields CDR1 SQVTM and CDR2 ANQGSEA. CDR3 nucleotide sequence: TGCAGCGTTGGGGTGTCGGGCGGCTCTGGAAACACCATATATTTT. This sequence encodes CSVGVSGGSGNTIYF.

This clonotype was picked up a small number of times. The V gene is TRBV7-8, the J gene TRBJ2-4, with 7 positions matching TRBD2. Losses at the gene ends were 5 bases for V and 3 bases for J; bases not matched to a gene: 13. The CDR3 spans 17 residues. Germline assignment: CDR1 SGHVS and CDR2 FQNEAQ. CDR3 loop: CASSMGLIGLGKNIQYF. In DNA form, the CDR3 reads TGTGCCAGCAGCATGGGACTAATCGGGCTCGGCAAAAACATTCAGTACTTC.

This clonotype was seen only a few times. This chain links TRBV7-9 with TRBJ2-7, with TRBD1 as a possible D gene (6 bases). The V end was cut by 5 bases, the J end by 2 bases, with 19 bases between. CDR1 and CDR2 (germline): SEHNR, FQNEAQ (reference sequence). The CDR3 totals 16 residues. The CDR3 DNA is TGTGCCAGCAGCGAACCCGGGACAAGAGAGGCCTACGAGCAGTACTTC. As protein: CASSEPGTREAYEQYF.

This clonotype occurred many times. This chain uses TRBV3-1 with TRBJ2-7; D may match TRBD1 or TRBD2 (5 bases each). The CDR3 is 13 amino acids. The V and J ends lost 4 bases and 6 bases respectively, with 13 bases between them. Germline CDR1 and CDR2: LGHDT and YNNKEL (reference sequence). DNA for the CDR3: TGTGCCAGCAGCCGCATGGGACGAGGCGAGCAGTACTTC. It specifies CASSRMGRGEQYF.

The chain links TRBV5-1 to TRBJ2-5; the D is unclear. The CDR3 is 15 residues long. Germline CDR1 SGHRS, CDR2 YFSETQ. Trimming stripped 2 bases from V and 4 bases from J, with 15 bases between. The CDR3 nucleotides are TGCGCCAGCAGCTTAGACGGAGCTGCCTCAGAGACCCAGTACTTC. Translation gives CASSLDGAASETQYF.

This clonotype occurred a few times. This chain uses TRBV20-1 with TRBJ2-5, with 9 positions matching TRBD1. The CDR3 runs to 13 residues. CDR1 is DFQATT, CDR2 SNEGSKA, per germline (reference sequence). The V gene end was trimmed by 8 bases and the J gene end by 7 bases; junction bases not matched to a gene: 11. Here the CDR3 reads CSTMTGGSGTQYF. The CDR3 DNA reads TGCAGTACTATGACAGGGGGTAGTGGGACCCAGTACTTC.

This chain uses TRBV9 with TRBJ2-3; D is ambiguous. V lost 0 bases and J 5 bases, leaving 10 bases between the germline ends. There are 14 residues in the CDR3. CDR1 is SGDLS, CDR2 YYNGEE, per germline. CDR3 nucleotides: TGTGCCAGCAGCGTAGGGTTTTACCTAGATACGCAGTATTTT. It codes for CASSVGFYLDTQYF.

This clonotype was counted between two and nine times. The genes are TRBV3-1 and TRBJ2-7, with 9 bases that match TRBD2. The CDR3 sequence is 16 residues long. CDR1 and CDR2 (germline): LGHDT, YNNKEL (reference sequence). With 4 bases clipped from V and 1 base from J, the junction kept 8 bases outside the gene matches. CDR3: CASSPELAGDSYEQYF. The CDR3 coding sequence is TGTGCCAGCAGCCCTGAGTTAGCGGGAGATTCCTACGAGCAGTACTTC.

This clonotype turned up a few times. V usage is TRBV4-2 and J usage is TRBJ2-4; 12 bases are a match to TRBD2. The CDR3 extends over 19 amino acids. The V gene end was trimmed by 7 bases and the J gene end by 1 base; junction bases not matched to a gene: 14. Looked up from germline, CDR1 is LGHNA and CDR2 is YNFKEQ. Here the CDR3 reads CASTPGASGRAMAKNIQYF. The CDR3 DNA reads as TGTGCCAGCACCCCCGGGGCTAGCGGGAGGGCCATGGCCAAAAACATTCAGTACTTC.

The CDR3 loop is CASSKGGHITGRVKNIQYF. CDR3 coding DNA: TGTGCCAGCAGCAAAGGGGGCCACATTACAGGGCGGGTCAAAAACATTCAGTACTTC. The chain links TRBV21-1 to TRBJ2-4; the table's TRBD1 call for D was not verified on the DNA. TRBV21-1 is flagged as a pseudogene. This CDR3 has 19 amino acids.

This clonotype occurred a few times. The CDR3 DNA sequence: TGTGCCAGCAGCCAAGGGACTAGCGGAGGGTTCTTC. Its translation is CASSQGTSGGFF. The J gene is TRBJ2-1, the V gene TRBV3-1; TRBD2 agrees at 10 bases. Trimming cost V 1 base and J 15 bases; bases outside gene matches: 3. CDR3 length: 12 amino acids. Germline CDR1 is LGHDT and CDR2 is YNNKEL (reference sequence).

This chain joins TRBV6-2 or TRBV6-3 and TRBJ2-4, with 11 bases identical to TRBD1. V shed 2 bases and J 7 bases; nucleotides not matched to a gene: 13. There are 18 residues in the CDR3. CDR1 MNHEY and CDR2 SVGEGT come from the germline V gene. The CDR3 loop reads CASSYTIGQGANGNIQYF. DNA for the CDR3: TGTGCCAGCAGTTACACTATCGGACAGGGGGCAAATGGTAACATTCAGTACTTC.

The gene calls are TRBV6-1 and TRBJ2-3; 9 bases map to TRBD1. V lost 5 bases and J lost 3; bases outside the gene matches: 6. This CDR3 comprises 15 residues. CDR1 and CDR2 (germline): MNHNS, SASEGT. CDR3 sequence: CASSPDRGRTDTQYF. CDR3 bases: TGTGCCAGCAGTCCGGACAGGGGAAGAACAGATACGCAGTATTTT.